Included here is one TCR beta chain sequence, with context. The data belong to a study of T-cell memory formation after mild COVID-19. Study information: TCR clusters largely stayed donor specific.

Trimming stripped 2 bases from V and 8 bases from J, with 12 bases between. This CDR3 region has 13 residues. Using its own MiXCR run on the 5' RACE reads, TCRdb lists one record per CDR3 protein. Of about 110,000 distinct CDR3 sequences in the sample, roughly a sixth were seen once. The chain uses TRBV12-3 or TRBV12-4 and TRBJ1-1; maybe TRBD1 (5 bases). This receptor was taken from a man younger than 30 who had mild COVID-19 (a few samples of this study predate the infection). Cell type and time point are not known. Sequencing used PBMCs or a T cell subset sorted from them (not recorded which). CDR3 sequence (DNA): TGTGCCAGCAGTTTAAGGGGTCCCACCGAAGCTTTCTTT. This sequence encodes CASSLRGPTEAFF.